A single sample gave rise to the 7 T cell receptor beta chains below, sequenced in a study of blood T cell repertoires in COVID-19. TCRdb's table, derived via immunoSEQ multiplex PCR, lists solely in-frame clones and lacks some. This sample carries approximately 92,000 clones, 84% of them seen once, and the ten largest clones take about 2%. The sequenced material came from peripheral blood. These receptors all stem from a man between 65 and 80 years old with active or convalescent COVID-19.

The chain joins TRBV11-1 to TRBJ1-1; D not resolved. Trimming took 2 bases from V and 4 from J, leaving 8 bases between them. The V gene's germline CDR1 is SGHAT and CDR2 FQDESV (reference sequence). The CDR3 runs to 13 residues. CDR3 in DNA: TGTGCCAGCAGCTTATCCCTGGCCACTGAAGCTTTCTTT. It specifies CASSLSLATEAFF.

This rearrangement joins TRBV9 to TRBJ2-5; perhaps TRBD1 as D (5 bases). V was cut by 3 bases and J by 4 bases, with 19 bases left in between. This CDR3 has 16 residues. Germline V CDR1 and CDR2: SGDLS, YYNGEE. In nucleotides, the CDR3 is TGTGCCAGCAGCGGAGATAACCTTTCAGGGATAGAGACCCAGTACTTC. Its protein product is CASSGDNLSGIETQYF.

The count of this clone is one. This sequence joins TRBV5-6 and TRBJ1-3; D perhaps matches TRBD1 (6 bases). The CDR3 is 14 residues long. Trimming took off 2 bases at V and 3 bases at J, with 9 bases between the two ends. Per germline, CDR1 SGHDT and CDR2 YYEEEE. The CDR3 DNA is TGTGCCAGCAGCTTTGAGGGGGTTGGAAACACCATATATTTT. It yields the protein CASSFEGVGNTIYF.

Here the CDR3 DNA reads TGTGCCAGCAGCCCCCCGGGGGGAATGAACACTGAAGCTTTCTTT. Translating gives CASSPPGGMNTEAFF. The chain has TRBV28 and TRBJ1-1; D may be TRBD1 (5 bases). Per germline, CDR1 MDHEN and CDR2 SYDVKM. V lost 6 bases, J lost 0 bases, and 14 bases lay in between. This CDR3 contains 15 residues.

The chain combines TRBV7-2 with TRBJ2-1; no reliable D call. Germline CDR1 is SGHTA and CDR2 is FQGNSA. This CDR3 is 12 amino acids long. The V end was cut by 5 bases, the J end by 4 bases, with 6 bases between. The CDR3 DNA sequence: TGTGCCAGCAGCAACAAATACAATGAGCAGTTCTTC. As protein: CASSNKYNEQFF.

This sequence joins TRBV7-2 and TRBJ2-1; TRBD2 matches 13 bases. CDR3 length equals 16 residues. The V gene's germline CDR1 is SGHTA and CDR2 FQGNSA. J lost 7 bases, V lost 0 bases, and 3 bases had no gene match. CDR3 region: CASSLATSGGVNEQFF. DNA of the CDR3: TGTGCCAGCAGCTTAGCAACTAGCGGGGGGGTTAATGAGCAGTTCTTC.

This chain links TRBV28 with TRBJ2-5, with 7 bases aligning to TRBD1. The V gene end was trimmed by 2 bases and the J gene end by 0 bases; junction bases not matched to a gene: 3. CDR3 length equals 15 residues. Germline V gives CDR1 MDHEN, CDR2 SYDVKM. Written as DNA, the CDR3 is TGTGCCAGCAGTTTAGCAGGGGGTCACCAAGAGACCCAGTACTTC. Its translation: CASSLAGGHQETQYF.